This paragraph reports one T cell receptor beta chain. The data are from a study of Ad26.COV2.S vaccination and SARS-CoV-2 variants. Study-level background: In the study, Ad26.COV2.S was injected intramuscularly once, or twice 56 days apart.

TCRdb keeps only in-frame clones here, not all; method: immunoSEQ multiplex PCR. The table records 350,000 to 450,000 clones, 80% to 90% of them present only once. Sample treatment: around 19 received Ad26.COV2.S at low or high dose, single or two shots; about 5 received placebo; per-sample allocation not given. After the first vaccine or placebo injection, samples were drawn on day 63. V was shortened by 0 bases and J by 7 bases, with 12 bases between the two germline ends. The CDR3 is 14 residues long. CDR1 LGHDT and CDR2 YNNKEL come from the germline V gene (reference sequence). This receptor was obtained from a person between 18 and 60 years old who received the Ad26.COV2.S COVID-19 vaccine or a placebo. The rearrangement links TRBV3-1 (or the pseudogene TRBV3-2) to TRBJ1-2; maybe TRBD1 (5 bases). The sequencing here drew on peripheral blood, taken in a trial of Ad26.COV2.S vaccine versus placebo. DNA for the CDR3: TGTGCCAGCAGCCAAGAAGACGGGGGTGGTGGCTACACCTTC. It encodes CASSQEDGGGGYTF.